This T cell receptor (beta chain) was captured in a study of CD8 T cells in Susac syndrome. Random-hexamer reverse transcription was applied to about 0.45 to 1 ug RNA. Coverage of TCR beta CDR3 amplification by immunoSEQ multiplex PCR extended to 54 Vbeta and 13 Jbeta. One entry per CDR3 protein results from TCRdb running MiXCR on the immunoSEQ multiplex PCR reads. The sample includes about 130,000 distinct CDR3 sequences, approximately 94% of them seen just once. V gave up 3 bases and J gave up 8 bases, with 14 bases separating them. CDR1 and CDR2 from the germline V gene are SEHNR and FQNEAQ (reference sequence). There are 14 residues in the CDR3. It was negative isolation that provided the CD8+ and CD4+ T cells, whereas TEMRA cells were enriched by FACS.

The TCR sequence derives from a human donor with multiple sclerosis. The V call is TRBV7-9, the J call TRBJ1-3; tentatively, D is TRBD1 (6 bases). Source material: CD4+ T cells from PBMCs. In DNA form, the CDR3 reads TGTGCCAGCAGCTTCGGGGGCCGAGGGGACACCATATATTTT. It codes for CASSFGGRGDTIYF.